The 32 T cell receptor beta chains given below trace back to one sample, sequenced in a study of CD8 T cells in ankylosing spondylitis. One entry per CDR3 protein, called by TCRdb with MiXCR from the 5' RACE reads. The sample carries about 240,000 distinct CDR3 sequences, approximately 9% recorded once. Sequencing used blood, either unsorted or a sorted T cell fraction (not recorded which). The receptors derive from a male donor with ankylosing spondylitis or in good health (not recorded which).

This clonotype was seen ten or more times. The V gene is TRBV24-1, the J gene TRBJ1-5; D remains unclear. The germline V gene encodes CDR1 KGHDR and CDR2 SFDVKD. The CDR3 extends over 17 amino acids. Trimming removed 4 bases at V and 7 bases at J, with 22 bases between. The CDR3 region has the DNA TGTGCCACCAGTGACCCCCGGCAGCCCGAACATTCACAGCCCCAGCATTTT. It translates to CATSDPRQPEHSQPQHF.

The chain is built from TRBV20-1 and TRBJ2-1, with 8 bases lining up with TRBD2. CDR3 length equals 13 residues. Germline lookup yields CDR1 DFQATT and CDR2 SNEGSKA (reference sequence). The J segment lost 10 bases and the V segment lost 6 bases, leaving 11 bases of the junction unmatched. The CDR3 nucleotides are TGCAGTGCGTCGGGGGGGCCCCTCGCCGAGCAGTTCTTC. The encoded protein is CSASGGPLAEQFF.

This clonotype appeared a few times. The gene calls are TRBV24-1 and TRBJ2-5; 12 positions agree with TRBD2. Germline V gene lookup returns CDR1 KGHDR and CDR2 SFDVKD. J was trimmed by 5 bases and V by 4 bases; bases with no gene match: 10. The CDR3 has 17 amino acids. The CDR3 bases are TGTGCCACCAGTGAATGGACTAGCGGGACTCGCGGGGAGACCCAGTACTTC. Its protein is CATSEWTSGTRGETQYF.

This clonotype was observed many times. The genes are TRBV7-2 and TRBJ1-2, with D uncertain. This CDR3 comprises 12 residues. The ends were cut back, 3 bases at V and 8 bases at J, with 10 bases in the middle. From germline, CDR1 is SGHTA and CDR2 FQGNSA. The CDR3 coding sequence is TGTGCCAGCAGCTTGGGGAGTCGCGGCTACACCTTC. Translation: CASSLGSRGYTF.

The rearrangement uses TRBV20-1 and TRBJ2-1; 14 bases line up with TRBD2. Germline lookup yields CDR1 DFQATT and CDR2 SNEGSKA (reference sequence). The CDR3 totals 15 residues. The trim removed 5 bases at V and 4 bases at J, leaving 4 bases unmatched. The CDR3 region is CSAGGLAGDYNEQFF. Here the CDR3 DNA reads TGCAGTGCTGGGGGACTAGCGGGGGATTACAATGAGCAGTTCTTC.

The V and J genes are TRBV10-3 and TRBJ2-3; TRBD2 matches at 8 bases. V was clipped by 11 bases and J by 0 bases; unmatched bases: 7. CDR3 size: 14 residues. Germline V CDR1 and CDR2: ENHRY, SYGVKD. DNA of the CDR3: TGTGCCGTACGGGGGGGACCTAGCACAGATACGCAGTATTTT. This gives the protein CAVRGGPSTDTQYF.

The chain couples TRBV7-9 to TRBJ1-1; the D gene is possibly TRBD1 (6 bases). The CDR3 runs to 15 residues. CDR1 and CDR2 (germline): SEHNR, FQNEAQ (reference sequence). V lost 5 bases and J lost 0, with 13 bases in between. As DNA, the CDR3 is TGTGCCAGCAGCCCACGCGACAGGATGAACACTGAAGCTTTCTTT. This gives the protein CASSPRDRMNTEAFF.

This clonotype has ten or more counts. The gene calls are TRBV5-1 and TRBJ1-2; 12 nucleotides line up with TRBD1. The V segment lost 0 bases and the J segment 8 bases; nucleotides outside the gene matches: 5. This CDR3 has 15 residues. The germline V gene encodes CDR1 SGHRS and CDR2 YFSETQ. CDR3 DNA: TGCGCCAGCAGCTTGGGAGGGACAGGGGGCGAAGGCTACACCTTC. This gives the protein CASSLGGTGGEGYTF.

The chain carries TRBV10-3 and TRBJ2-1, with D possibly being TRBD2 (6 bases). The CDR3 totals 19 residues. Trimming removed 8 bases from V and 0 bases from J, with 26 bases in between. CDR1 and CDR2 from the germline V gene are ENHRY and SYGVKD. For the CDR3, the DNA is TGTGCCATCCGACGCCATGAGGGGCCGGGAGCAAGCTCCTACAATGAGCAGTTCTTC. Protein sequence: CAIRRHEGPGASSYNEQFF.

This clonotype was seen repeatedly, ten times or more. V usage is TRBV5-1 and J usage is TRBJ2-2, with D possibly TRBD2 on 5 matching bases. Germline values: CDR1 SGHRS, CDR2 YFSETQ. The CDR3 is 16 amino acids. The V gene lost 2 bases and the J gene lost 1 base, with 12 bases spanning the gap. CDR3 sequence (DNA): TGCGCCAGCAGCTTCCAAGGAGGAGAGAACACCGGGGAGCTGTTTTTT. This gives the protein CASSFQGGENTGELFF.

This clonotype was counted many times. The chain has TRBV7-2 and TRBJ1-1; D gene uncertain. CDR1 SGHTA and CDR2 FQGNSA come from the germline V gene. Trimming removed 8 bases from V and 4 bases from J, with 17 bases in between. This CDR3 is 14 amino acids long. CDR3 sequence reads: CASRSRIYSTEAFF. CDR3 nucleotide sequence: TGTGCCAGCCGAAGTAGAATTTATAGCACTGAAGCTTTCTTT. Full variable domain (remainder filled in from reference TRBV7-2 and TRBJ1-1): GAGVSQSPSNKVTEKGKDVELRCDPISGHTALYWYRQSLGQGLEFLIYFQGNSAPDKSGLPSDRFSAERTGGSVSTLTIQRTQQEDSAVYLCASRSRIYSTEAFFGQGTRLTVV.

There are many counts of this clonotype. The J gene is TRBJ2-1, the V gene TRBV5-1; D not certain. V was trimmed by 0 bases and J by 6 bases, leaving 16 bases between them. There are 16 residues in the CDR3. In germline, CDR1 is SGHRS, CDR2 YFSETQ. CDR3 in DNA: TGCGCCAGCAGCTTGGAGGCCTCGAGTTCGGTCAATGAGCAGTTCTTC. Its translation: CASSLEASSSVNEQFF. Based on the CDR3 plus reference TRBV5-1 and TRBJ2-1, the full variable domain is KAGVTQTPRYLIKTRGQQVTLSCSPISGHRSVSWYQQTPGQGLQFLFEYFSETQRNKGNFPGRFSGRQFSNSRSEMNVSTLELGDSALYLCASSLEASSSVNEQFFGPGTRLTVL.

This sequence joins TRBV29-1 and TRBJ1-5; tentatively, D is TRBD1 (6 bases). Germline V gene lookup returns CDR1 SQVTM and CDR2 ANQGSEA. V was trimmed by 4 bases and J by 4 bases, leaving 14 bases between them. CDR3 length equals 14 residues. As DNA, the CDR3 is TGCAGCGTTGTTGCGGGGGCTGGGAATCAGCCCCAGCATTTT. Amino acids: CSVVAGAGNQPQHF.

This clonotype was found many times. The chain recombines TRBV10-3 with TRBJ2-3; TRBD2 aligns across 7 bases. The trim removed 2 bases at V and 6 bases at J, leaving 8 bases unmatched. This CDR3 spans 15 amino acids. CDR1 ENHRY and CDR2 SYGVKD come from the germline V gene. The CDR3 sequence: CAISEAEGREDTQYF. The CDR3 nucleotides are TGTGCCATCAGTGAGGCAGAAGGGAGGGAGGATACGCAGTATTTT.

This clonotype was counted a few times. The rearrangement joins TRBV5-1 to TRBJ2-3; no clear D gene. CDR1 and CDR2 (germline): SGHRS, YFSETQ. The CDR3 consists of 15 residues. V was clipped by 0 bases and J by 5 bases, with 13 bases between them. CDR3 protein: CASSLAVGSVDTQYF. In DNA form, the CDR3 reads TGCGCCAGCAGCTTGGCCGTCGGGTCTGTAGATACGCAGTATTTT.

This clonotype was observed at least ten times. The chain uses TRBV12-3 or TRBV12-4 and TRBJ1-1, with D perhaps TRBD1 (5 bases). The CDR3 has 15 residues. Deletions cut 2 bases from V and 1 base from J, with 11 bases between. The CDR3 DNA reads TGTGCCAGCAGTTTACTCGGGACCCAGAACACTGAAGCTTTCTTT. As protein: CASSLLGTQNTEAFF.

The chain recombines TRBV21-1 with TRBJ2-7; the table names TRBD1, a call not compared with the DNA. TRBV21-1 corresponds to a pseudogene. The CDR3 totals 15 residues. CDR3 sequence reads: CASSKKGNRSYEQYF. The CDR3 bases are TGTGCCAGCAGCAAAAAAGGGAACAGGAGCTACGAGCAGTACTTC.

On this clonotype: This could be a read error, since a much larger clone is one nucleotide away. The chain is built from TRBV14 and TRBJ1-3, with D unresolved. This CDR3 has 16 residues. V was shortened by 1 base and J by 0 bases, with 10 bases between the two germline ends. CDR1 SGHDN and CDR2 FVKESK come from the germline V gene. CDR3 nucleotide sequence: TGTGCCAGCAGCCAAGTACCGGTGTACTCTGGAAACACCATATATTTT. Residues: CASSQVPVYSGNTIYF.

This clonotype was counted between two and nine times. This sequence joins TRBV4-3 and TRBJ2-3; the match to TRBD2 covers 7 bases. With 2 bases clipped from V and 5 bases from J, the junction kept 7 bases outside the gene matches. The CDR3 extends over 15 amino acids. The germline CDR1 and CDR2 sequences are LGHNA and YSLEER. CDR3 sequence (DNA): TGCGCCAGCAGCCAACAACAGCGGGACGGAGATACGCAGTATTTT. As protein: CASSQQQRDGDTQYF.

This clonotype has more than one count but fewer than ten. Germline and junction disagree at one end, which may indicate a read error. The V gene is TRBV20-1, the J gene TRBJ2-7; D remains unclear. The germline V gene has CDR1 DFQATT and CDR2 SNEGSKA (reference sequence). CDR3 length: 14 residues. The CDR3 protein is CSARDRLGSNEQYF. CDR3 nucleotide sequence: TGCAGTGCTAGAGATCGCCTAGGCTCCAACGAGCAGTACTTC.

The sample holds many counts of this clonotype. V and J are TRBV7-8 and TRBJ1-1; D remains unclear. The CDR3 is made up of 11 amino acids. Germline CDR1 reads SGHVS; CDR2 reads FQNEAQ. Trimming removed 5 bases at V and 7 bases at J, with 8 bases between. CDR3 DNA: TGTGCCAGCAGCACTCGCAGTGAAGCTTTCTTT. The encoded protein is CASSTRSEAFF.

This clonotype was seen repeatedly, ten times or more. The chain is built from TRBV29-1 and TRBJ2-7; D may match TRBD1 or TRBD2 (5 bases each). Trimming removed 3 bases at V and 5 bases at J, with 8 bases between. CDR1 and CDR2 from the germline V gene are SQVTM and ANQGSEA. CDR3 length: 11 amino acids. CDR3 residues: CSVEGTNEQYF. Written as DNA, the CDR3 is TGCAGCGTTGAGGGGACGAACGAGCAGTACTTC.

The gene calls are TRBV6-1 and TRBJ2-1; 9 bases agree with TRBD1. Germline V gene data show CDR1 as MNHNS and CDR2 as SASEGT. The CDR3 totals 15 residues. V was pared by 6 bases and J by 8 bases, with 11 bases of the junction left unmatched. The DNA for the CDR3 is TGTGCCAGCAGCCTCGACAGGGGGGCGCTGGATGAGCAGTTCTTC. Protein: CASSLDRGALDEQFF.

This clonotype showed up many times. The rearrangement uses TRBV5-1 and TRBJ1-1, with a weak D call TRBD1 (5 bases). This CDR3 region has 14 residues. Germline V CDR1 and CDR2: SGHRS, YFSETQ. V gave up 0 bases and J gave up 6 bases, with 12 bases separating them. The CDR3 coding sequence is TGCGCCAGCAGCTTGGCCTGGCCGGGACCTGAAGCTTTCTTT. This translates into CASSLAWPGPEAFF.

This clonotype was recorded many times. This chain uses TRBV4-1 with TRBJ1-3; no clear D gene. Looked up from germline, CDR1 is MGHRA and CDR2 is YSYEKL. The germline V and J ends were trimmed by 4 bases and 3 bases, with 13 bases remaining between them. The CDR3 totals 15 residues. CDR3 nucleotide sequence: TGCGCCAGCAGCCCCTTACCGGGGAGTGGAAACACCATATATTTT. It codes for CASSPLPGSGNTIYF.

The chain joins TRBV20-1 to TRBJ2-5; D perhaps matches TRBD2 (6 bases). V was clipped by 5 bases and J by 2 bases, with 18 bases between them. Germline V gives CDR1 DFQATT, CDR2 SNEGSKA (reference sequence). This CDR3 has 15 amino acids. CDR3 DNA sequence: TGCAGTGCTCTCTGGGGGACTCGCGGGCAAGAGACCCAGTACTTC. This codes for CSALWGTRGQETQYF.

This clonotype was counted between two and nine times. The genes are TRBV20-1 and TRBJ1-1; D uncertain. This CDR3 contains 14 residues. V was trimmed by 5 bases and J by 1 base, leaving 14 bases between them. Germline loops: CDR1 DFQATT, CDR2 SNEGSKA (reference sequence). CDR3 amino acids: CSAGTPDRNTEAFF. The CDR3 nucleotides are TGCAGTGCTGGTACTCCCGACCGGAACACTGAAGCTTTCTTT.

This clonotype was seen a handful of times. The V gene is TRBV27, the J gene TRBJ2-7, with D perhaps TRBD1 (6 bases). Per the germline V gene, CDR1 is MNHEY and CDR2 is SMNVEV (reference sequence). This CDR3 has 13 residues. Trimming removed 4 bases from V and 2 bases from J, with 9 bases in between. The CDR3 loop reads CASSWGTPYEQYF. The CDR3 nucleotides read TGTGCCAGCAGTTGGGGGACACCCTACGAGCAGTACTTC.

At least ten counts were recorded for this clonotype. This chain links TRBV29-1 with TRBJ2-7; 10 nucleotides line up with TRBD1. Germline V gene data show CDR1 as SQVTM and CDR2 as ANQGSEA. V lost 4 bases and J lost 3; bases outside the gene matches: 0. The CDR3 contains 12 residues. The CDR3 DNA reads as TGCAGCGTTGGGACAGGGGGCTACGAGCAGTACTTC. Amino acid sequence: CSVGTGGYEQYF.

This clonotype was picked up many times. The V and J genes are TRBV11-3 and TRBJ2-7; D is possibly TRBD2 (6 bases). The CDR3 runs 13 residues. Germline V lookup: CDR1 SGHNT, CDR2 YENEEA. V lost 5 bases and J lost 6, with 14 bases in between. The CDR3 is CASSPRGGSEQYF. The CDR3 bases are TGTGCCAGCAGCCCTAGAGGAGGGTCCGAGCAGTACTTC.

This clonotype has at least ten counts. This sequence joins TRBV15 and TRBJ2-1; possible D gene TRBD2, 7 bases. Per germline, CDR1 LNHNV and CDR2 YYDKDF (reference sequence). CDR3 length equals 15 residues. V lost 0 bases, J lost 8 bases, and 14 bases lay in between. CDR3 sequence reads: CATSRDRGALDEQFF. The CDR3 DNA reads as TGTGCCACCAGCAGAGATCGGGGGGCTTTGGATGAGCAGTTCTTC.

This clonotype came up many times. The chain employs TRBV20-1 and TRBJ1-1, with D uncertain. Germline V gives CDR1 DFQATT, CDR2 SNEGSKA (reference sequence). V shed 1 base and J shed 14 bases, with 11 bases lying between them. The CDR3 is 10 amino acids. The CDR3 region is CSARALAPFF. In DNA form, the CDR3 reads TGCAGTGCTAGAGCCCTCGCCCCCTTCTTT.